What follows are 30 T cell receptor beta chains derived from one specimen sequenced in a study of shared clonotypes between healthy human individuals. Naive CD8 isolation took CD45RO-negative cells positively selected for CCR7 and excluded terminally differentiated effector memory CD45RA+ cells. Clones were read by immunoSEQ multiplex PCR, and TCRdb kept only the in-frame ones, dropping some. The repertoire consists of some 800,000 clones, with around 92% occurring once and the leading ten covering less than 25%. The sequenced material came from naive CD8+ T cells sorted from blood. These receptors came from a man aged 25 to 40 in good health.

Note on this clone: The sample carries other DNA sequences with the same CDR3. This sequence joins TRBV28 and TRBJ2-7, with D possibly matching TRBD2 (5 bases). Germline-derived CDR1 and CDR2 are MDHEN and SYDVKM. V was pared by 7 bases and J by 0 bases, with 13 bases between. This CDR3 spans 14 amino acids. Written as DNA, the CDR3 is TGTGCCAGCAATGGAGAGGGAAGCTCCTACGAGCAGTACTTC. It encodes CASNGEGSSYEQYF. Variable domain in full (rest from reference TRBV28 and TRBJ2-7): DVKVTQSSRYLVKRTGEKVFLECVQDMDHENMFWYRQDPGLGLRLIYFSYDVKMKEKGDIPEGYSVSREKKERFSLILESASTNQTSMYLCASNGEGSSYEQYFGPGTRLTVT.

The chain's CDR3 is CASSLGVDSGNTIYF. CDR3 sequence (DNA): TGTGCCAGCTCTCTTGGCGTAGACTCTGGAAACACCATATATTTT. V usage is TRBV18 and J usage is TRBJ1-3; unclear D gene. The V gene's germline CDR1 is KGHSH and CDR2 LQKENI. This CDR3 is 15 amino acids long. Trimming removed 6 bases from V and 0 bases from J, with 12 bases in between.

This chain joins TRBV27 and TRBJ2-1, with 7 nucleotides matching TRBD2. CDR1 is MNHEY and CDR2 is SMNVEV in the germline V gene (reference sequence). V lost 1 base to trimming and J lost 6 bases; unmatched junction nucleotides: 6. This CDR3 is 15 amino acids long. CDR3 in amino acids: CASSLFPGGGNEQFF. In DNA form, the CDR3 reads TGTGCCAGCAGTTTATTTCCGGGAGGAGGCAATGAGCAGTTCTTC.

The rearrangement links TRBV2 to TRBJ2-1; TRBD2 matches 9 bases. This CDR3 is 14 amino acids long. Germline lookup yields CDR1 SNHLY and CDR2 FYNNEI. J lost 5 bases, V lost 3 bases, and 2 bases had no gene match. The CDR3 DNA reads as TGTGCCAGCAGTGATAGCGGGGGAAACAATGAGCAGTTCTTC. It translates to CASSDSGGNNEQFF.

The genes are TRBV28 and TRBJ2-7, with D possibly TRBD1 on 5 matching bases. Germline CDR1 MDHEN, CDR2 SYDVKM. V lost 3 bases and J lost 2, with 11 bases in between. The CDR3 extends over 14 amino acids. The DNA of the CDR3 is TGTGCCAGCAGTTTCCGACAGACGGCCTACGAGCAGTACTTC. Amino acids: CASSFRQTAYEQYF.

This chain uses TRBV6-5 with TRBJ2-7; perhaps TRBD2 as D (6 bases). Germline V gene data show CDR1 as MNHEY and CDR2 as SVGAGI. Trimming left V 0 bases short and J 4 bases short, with 7 bases between. The CDR3 consists of 13 residues. The CDR3 spells CASSYSEGYEQYF. Here the CDR3 DNA reads TGTGCCAGCAGTTACTCGGAGGGGTACGAGCAGTACTTC.

This clone was observed a single time. J is TRBJ2-3 and V is TRBV5-4; D remains ambiguous. V lost 0 bases and J lost 2, with 7 bases in between. CDR3 size: 14 residues. The germline CDR1 and CDR2 sequences are SGHNT and YYREEE (reference sequence). This CDR3 reads CASSLGASTDTQYF. CDR3 nucleotides: TGTGCCAGCAGCTTGGGGGCCTCCACAGATACGCAGTATTTT.

The chain is built from TRBV28 and TRBJ2-7, with 9 bases that match TRBD2. J lost 3 bases, V lost 3 bases, and 6 bases had no gene match. Per germline, CDR1 MDHEN and CDR2 SYDVKM. The CDR3 is 15 residues long. CDR3 sequence: CASSFGLAGLYEQYF. In DNA, the CDR3 is TGTGCCAGCAGTTTCGGGCTAGCGGGACTCTACGAGCAGTACTTC.

The rearrangement uses TRBV11-2 and TRBJ1-4; 8 bases align to TRBD1. J gave up 3 bases and V 5 bases, and 11 bases lay outside the gene matches. Germline lookup yields CDR1 SGHAT and CDR2 FQNNGV. The CDR3 spans 17 residues. The CDR3 DNA sequence: TGTGCCAGCAGCCAGGCCATACAGGGGGGAGCTAATGAAAAACTGTTTTTT. It specifies CASSQAIQGGANEKLFF. Full variable domain (outside the CDR3, taken from reference TRBV11-2 and TRBJ1-4): EAGVAQSPRYKIIEKRQSVAFWCNPISGHATLYWYQQILGQGPKLLIQFQNNGVVDDSQLPKDRFSAERLKGVDSTLKIQPAKLEDSAVYLCASSQAIQGGANEKLFFGSGTQLSVL.

The rearrangement links TRBV12-5 to TRBJ2-7; D possibly corresponds to TRBD2 (5 bases). Trimming shortened V by 8 bases and J by 3 bases, and 14 bases separated the two germline ends. Looked up from germline, CDR1 is LGHNT and CDR2 is FRNRAP. The CDR3 is 13 amino acids. As DNA, the CDR3 is TGTGCTAGTTCGTCGCCCAGCGGCTACGAGCAGTACTTC. Its translation: CASSSPSGYEQYF.

This chain links TRBV29-1 with TRBJ1-2; D remains unclear. CDR1 is SQVTM, CDR2 ANQGSEA, per germline. The CDR3 is 11 residues long. The CDR3 region is CTALEGYGYTF. CDR3 DNA: TGCACCGCACTGGAGGGCTATGGCTACACCTTC.

The V gene is TRBV29-1, the J gene TRBJ2-7; 10 nucleotides match TRBD1. The V and J ends lost 2 bases and 2 bases, in that order; junction bases with no gene match: 6. The CDR3 has 15 amino acids. The germline CDR1 and CDR2 sequences are SQVTM and ANQGSEA. CDR3 sequence (DNA): TGCAGCGTTGAAAGACAGGGGGCTGCACCCTACGAGCAGTACTTC. Translated: CSVERQGAAPYEQYF.

The rearrangement joins TRBV6-5 to TRBJ2-7, with D maybe TRBD2 (7 bases). V lost 2 bases, J lost 3 bases, and 14 bases lay in between. CDR1 is MNHEY, CDR2 SVGAGI, per germline. There are 15 residues in the CDR3. The CDR3 region is CASSYGAGDYYEQYF. CDR3 nucleotides: TGTGCCAGCAGTTACGGGGCAGGGGACTACTACGAGCAGTACTTC.

V and J are TRBV7-9 and TRBJ2-1; D gene uncertain. CDR3 length: 12 amino acids. Trimming pared 2 bases from V and 12 bases from J, leaving 11 bases between. Germline CDR1 reads SEHNR; CDR2 reads FQNEAQ (reference sequence). CDR3 residues: CASSLKYRSQFF. In DNA form, the CDR3 reads TGTGCCAGCAGCTTAAAATATCGATCGCAGTTCTTC.

V usage is TRBV6-5 and J usage is TRBJ1-1, with D perhaps TRBD1 (5 bases). Germline values: CDR1 MNHEY, CDR2 SVGAGI. CDR3 length equals 14 residues. V was trimmed by 4 bases and J by 4 bases, leaving 13 bases between them. The CDR3 reads CASSFQGLGTEAFF. CDR3 in DNA: TGTGCCAGCAGTTTCCAGGGACTCGGCACTGAAGCTTTCTTT.

The CDR3 sequence: CASSLVLAGGPVETQYF. Here the CDR3 DNA reads TGTGCCAGCAGCTTAGTACTAGCGGGAGGCCCGGTTGAGACCCAGTACTTC. V is TRBV7-9 and J is TRBJ2-5, with 12 bases identical to TRBD2. CDR3 length: 17 amino acids. V gave up 1 base and J gave up 5 bases; unmatched junction bases: 8. The germline gives CDR1 SEHNR, CDR2 FQNEAQ (reference sequence).

The V gene is TRBV6-5, the J gene TRBJ2-1, with 9 nucleotides matching TRBD2. V trimming: 4 bases; J trimming: 7 bases; junction bases outside the gene matches: 11. This CDR3 comprises 16 residues. CDR1 and CDR2 from the germline V gene are MNHEY and SVGAGI. CDR3 DNA: TGTGCCAGCAGTTTTTCGGCCGCGGGAGGGTTTAATGAGCAGTTCTTC. It is translated as CASSFSAAGGFNEQFF.

The gene calls are TRBV7-2 and TRBJ1-1; D is perhaps TRBD1 (6 bases). Trimming cost V 5 bases and J 1 base, with 14 bases left between them. CDR3 length: 15 residues. In germline, CDR1 is SGHTA, CDR2 FQGNSA. Written as DNA, the CDR3 is TGTGCCAGCAGCCGCGAAGGGACAACGAACACTGAAGCTTTCTTT. Protein sequence: CASSREGTTNTEAFF.

The rearrangement links TRBV18 to TRBJ2-7; D tentatively fits TRBD1 or TRBD2 (5 bases each). This CDR3 spans 14 amino acids. Germline CDR1 KGHSH, CDR2 LQKENI. V was pared by 3 bases and J by 1 base, with 10 bases between. CDR3 in amino acids: CASSPGVTSYEQYF. The DNA for the CDR3 is TGTGCCAGCTCACCGGGGGTTACGTCCTACGAGCAGTACTTC. The full variable domain, with the rest looked up from reference TRBV18 and TRBJ2-7, is NAGVMQNPRHLVRRRGQEARLRCSPMKGHSHVYWYRQLPEEGLKFMVYLQKENIIDESGMPKERFSAEFPKEGPSILRIQQVVRGDSAAYFCASSPGVTSYEQYFGPGTRLTVT.

V gene TRBV7-9 combines with J gene TRBJ2-3; 8 bases align to TRBD2. The V gene's germline CDR1 is SEHNR and CDR2 FQNEAQ (reference sequence). With V trimmed by 5 bases and J by 3 bases, 1 base remained unmatched. This CDR3 is built from 13 residues. CDR3 sequence reads: CASSGGRTDTQYF. The CDR3, as DNA: TGTGCCAGCAGCGGCGGGAGGACAGATACGCAGTATTTT. Based on the CDR3 plus reference TRBV7-9 and TRBJ2-3, the full variable domain is DTGVSQNPRHKITKRGQNVTFRCDPISEHNRLYWYRQTLGQGPEFLTYFQNEAQLEKSRLLSDRFSAERPKGSFSTLEIQRTEQGDSAMYLCASSGGRTDTQYFGPGTRLTVL.

The chain combines TRBV4-1 with TRBJ2-7; 7 bases match TRBD1. Germline-derived CDR1 and CDR2 are MGHRA and YSYEKL. V lost 1 base and J lost 3; bases outside the gene matches: 6. This CDR3 is built from 15 residues. The CDR3 sequence: CASSQARQGHYEQYF. CDR3 nucleotide sequence: TGCGCCAGCAGCCAAGCAAGACAGGGACACTACGAGCAGTACTTC.

The rearrangement uses TRBV6-6 and TRBJ2-3; 7 bases agree with TRBD2. The CDR3 spans 15 residues. The V gene end was trimmed by 5 bases and the J gene end by 1 base; junction bases not matched to a gene: 6. Germline V CDR1 and CDR2: MNHNY, SVGAGI (reference sequence). The DNA for the CDR3 is TGTGCCAGCAGTCCCAACCTAGCGGGCACAGATACGCAGTATTTT. Protein: CASSPNLAGTDTQYF.

The sample holds a few counts of this clone. At one of its ends the junction is not consistent with the germline gene, which may arise from a read error. The rearrangement links TRBV7-9 to TRBJ2-7; the D is unclear. The length of the CDR3 is 13 residues. Per the germline V gene, CDR1 is SEHNR and CDR2 is FQNEAQ (reference sequence). The CDR3 bases are TGTGCCAGCAGCTTCTTAAGCTCGGTCGAGCTGTACTTC. Amino acids: CASSFLSSVELYF.

The chain uses TRBV5-5 and TRBJ1-2; D is perhaps TRBD1 (6 bases). The CDR3 is made up of 16 amino acids. The germline V and J ends were trimmed by 0 bases and 5 bases, with 17 bases remaining between them. Per germline, CDR1 SGHKS and CDR2 YYEKEE (reference sequence). The CDR3 bases are TGTGCCAGCAGCTTGGCCATCTTTGGGGGCGGTTATGGCTACACCTTC. Protein product: CASSLAIFGGGYGYTF.

The genes are TRBV27 and TRBJ1-1, with D maybe TRBD1 (6 bases). The CDR3 sequence is 15 residues long. V lost 3 bases to trimming and J lost 4 bases, with 15 bases between them. The germline V gene has CDR1 MNHEY and CDR2 SMNVEV (reference sequence). CDR3 loop: CASSFLGGEVTEAFF. DNA of the CDR3: TGTGCCAGCAGTTTTCTAGGGGGGGAGGTCACTGAAGCTTTCTTT.

V usage is TRBV30 and J usage is TRBJ1-4, with D possibly TRBD1 on 6 matching bases. Germline V gives CDR1 GTSNPN, CDR2 SVGIG (reference sequence). This CDR3 comprises 17 residues. The V end lost 8 bases, the J end lost 0 bases, and 22 bases lay between the germline ends. CDR3 nucleotide sequence: TGTGCCGGTGGGGGCTCGAGCGGCGAATCAACTAATGAAAAACTGTTTTTT. Protein product: CAGGGSSGESTNEKLFF. Combining the CDR3 with reference TRBV30 and TRBJ1-4 gives the whole variable domain SQTIHQWPATLVQPVGSPLSLECTVEGTSNPNLYWYRQAAGRGLQLLFYSVGIGQISSEVPQNLSASRPQDRQFILSSKKLLLSDSGFYLCAGGGSSGESTNEKLFFGSGTQLSVL.

This clone is a singleton in its sample. J is TRBJ2-7 and V is TRBV30; 7 nucleotides line up with TRBD2. V shed 0 bases and J 5 bases; nucleotides not matched to a gene: 10. The germline gives CDR1 GTSNPN, CDR2 SVGIG (reference sequence). The CDR3 sequence is 15 residues long. The CDR3 spells CAWSVRGVREHEQYF. CDR3 in DNA: TGTGCCTGGAGTGTGAGGGGAGTGCGGGAGCACGAGCAGTACTTC.

The rearrangement joins TRBV10-3 to TRBJ2-2; D perhaps matches TRBD2 (5 bases). The CDR3 covers 15 residues. The germline gives CDR1 ENHRY, CDR2 SYGVKD. Trimming left V 6 bases short and J 3 bases short, with 14 bases between. The CDR3: CAIRETEVDTGELFF. The CDR3 DNA reads as TGTGCCATCAGGGAGACGGAGGTGGACACCGGGGAGCTGTTTTTT.

The chain has TRBV27 and TRBJ1-1, with D unclear. The CDR3 sequence is 13 residues long. From germline, CDR1 is MNHEY and CDR2 SMNVEV (reference sequence). V gave up 5 bases and J gave up 0 bases, with 7 bases separating them. The CDR3 loop reads CASSPNMNTEAFF. The CDR3 region has the DNA TGTGCCAGCAGTCCAAACATGAACACTGAAGCTTTCTTT.

Of note for this clone: Additional DNA sequences in this sample encode the identical CDR3. This chain joins TRBV10-3 and TRBJ2-7; D remains unclear. V was shortened by 0 bases and J by 2 bases, with 2 bases between the two germline ends. The germline V gene encodes CDR1 ENHRY and CDR2 SYGVKD. The CDR3 loop spans 12 amino acids. CDR3: CAISESTYEQYF. CDR3 DNA: TGTGCCATCAGTGAGTCGACCTACGAGCAGTACTTC.